These 15 T cell receptor beta chains were all obtained from the same sample, sequenced in a study of CD8 T cells in Susac syndrome. Reverse transcription used roughly 0.45 to 1 ug RNA and random hexamers. Each CDR3 protein gets one entry after TCRdb re-called the immunoSEQ multiplex PCR reads with MiXCR. Among hundreds of thousands of distinct CDR3 sequences listed, almost 85% were seen once. Material: CD8+ T cells from PBMCs. These receptors came from a human donor with multiple sclerosis.

The chain recombines TRBV27 with TRBJ1-4; D is unresolved. The V end was cut by 8 bases, the J end by 7 bases, with 14 bases between. Germline V gene sequence: CDR1 MNHEY, CDR2 SMNVEV (reference sequence). The CDR3 spans 13 residues. The CDR3: CASWTRSGEKLFF. The CDR3 region has the DNA TGTGCCAGCTGGACTCGTAGTGGTGAAAAACTGTTTTTT.

The chain is built from TRBV28 and TRBJ2-3, with 10 bases identical to TRBD2. After removal of 5 bases from V and 4 bases from J, the junction contained 6 bases not matched to a gene. The CDR3 has 15 amino acids. CDR1 MDHEN and CDR2 SYDVKM come from the germline V gene. DNA for the CDR3: TGTGCCAGCAGTCTACTAGCGGGGCTAGCAGATACGCAGTATTTT. Amino acids: CASSLLAGLADTQYF.

The chain couples TRBV14 to TRBJ2-1; the match to TRBD1 covers 8 bases. This CDR3 region has 17 residues. Germline CDR1 is SGHDN and CDR2 is FVKESK. Trimming at V came to 4 bases and at J to 4 bases, leaving 12 bases not matched to a gene. The CDR3 loop reads CASSPLYYRGSYNEQFF. CDR3 DNA sequence: TGTGCCAGCAGCCCCTTATACTACAGGGGGTCGTACAATGAGCAGTTCTTC.

The chain uses TRBV7-3 and TRBJ2-3; 7 bases are a match to TRBD1. Losses at the gene ends were 5 bases for V and 5 bases for J; bases not matched to a gene: 7. Germline loops: CDR1 SGHTA, CDR2 FQGTGA. This CDR3 is built from 14 residues. The CDR3 region has the DNA TGTGCCAGCAGCCACTCTAACAGGGGAGATACGCAGTATTTT. Protein: CASSHSNRGDTQYF.

The chain links TRBV28 to TRBJ2-5; 9 bases line up with TRBD2. After removal of 4 bases from V and 2 bases from J, the junction contained 11 bases not matched to a gene. Germline V lookup: CDR1 MDHEN, CDR2 SYDVKM. The CDR3 spans 17 residues. The CDR3 spells CASSSKGPAGGQETQYF. In DNA, the CDR3 is TGTGCCAGCAGTTCGAAAGGGCCAGCGGGAGGTCAAGAGACCCAGTACTTC.

The chain joins TRBV6-2 or TRBV6-3 to TRBJ2-3, with D hard to call. CDR3 length: 14 residues. Trimming removed 0 bases from V and 4 bases from J, with 8 bases in between. The germline CDR1 and CDR2 sequences are MNHEY and SVGEGT. The CDR3, as DNA: TGTGCCAGCAGTTACTCAAGAGCAGCAGATACGCAGTATTTT. It is translated as CASSYSRAADTQYF.

The rearrangement joins TRBV28 to TRBJ2-1; 8 bases align to TRBD1. Germline V gene lookup returns CDR1 MDHEN and CDR2 SYDVKM. This CDR3 region has 17 residues. Trimming cost V 5 bases and J 5 bases; bases outside gene matches: 14. In DNA, the CDR3 is TGTGCCAGCAGTGTCTACTTAGTCAGGGGGCTAAACAATGAGCAGTTCTTC. Amino acid sequence: CASSVYLVRGLNNEQFF. The whole variable domain, remainder taken from reference TRBV28 and TRBJ2-1, is DVKVTQSSRYLVKRTGEKVFLECVQDMDHENMFWYRQDPGLGLRLIYFSYDVKMKEKGDIPEGYSVSREKKERFSLILESASTNQTSMYLCASSVYLVRGLNNEQFFGPGTRLTVL.

This chain links TRBV9 with TRBJ2-1; either TRBD1 or TRBD2 may supply D (9 bases each). V gave up 2 bases and J gave up 12 bases, with 36 bases separating them. Germline V gene lookup returns CDR1 SGDLS and CDR2 YYNGEE. This CDR3 region has 20 residues. The CDR3: CASSVPTGGMDSGSRCGQFF. The CDR3 region has the DNA TGTGCCAGCAGCGTTCCAACAGGGGGCATGGATAGCGGGAGCCGGTGTGGGCAGTTCTTC.

The J gene is TRBJ2-3, the V gene TRBV6-5, with 11 positions matching TRBD2. The CDR3 runs 16 residues. Germline CDR1 is MNHEY and CDR2 is SVGAGI. Trimming removed 2 bases from V and 1 base from J; junction bases left unmatched: 2. The CDR3 reads CASSYGTSGGTDTQYF. CDR3 DNA: TGTGCCAGCAGTTACGGGACTAGCGGAGGCACAGATACGCAGTATTTT.

The chain carries TRBV25-1 and TRBJ2-7; 8 bases agree with TRBD2. V dropped 1 base and J dropped 9; count of bases not matched to a gene: 17. The CDR3 sequence is 17 residues long. In germline, CDR1 is MGHDK, CDR2 SYGVNS. CDR3 nucleotide sequence: TGTGCCAGCAGTGAATTCGCGAGCGGTAGCGGGATAAGTTCGCAGTACTTC. Amino acids: CASSEFASGSGISSQYF.

This chain links TRBV7-6 with TRBJ2-3; D might be TRBD2 (6 bases). The length of the CDR3 is 16 residues. The V and J ends lost 5 bases and 3 bases respectively, with 18 bases between them. Germline CDR1 SGHVS, CDR2 FNYEAQ. The CDR3 is CASSPWTFGGTDTQYF. The CDR3, as DNA: TGTGCCAGCAGCCCCTGGACTTTCGGAGGGACAGATACGCAGTATTTT. Looking up the rest from reference TRBV7-6 and TRBJ2-3 gives the full variable domain: GAGVSQSPRYKVTKRGQDVALRCDPISGHVSLYWYRQALGQGPEFLTYFNYEAQQDKSGLPNDRFSAERPEGSISTLTIQRTEQRDSAMYRCASSPWTFGGTDTQYFGPGTRLTVL.

The chain has TRBV24-1 and TRBJ2-1; 10 nucleotides align to TRBD2. CDR1 is KGHDR, CDR2 SFDVKD, per germline. The length of the CDR3 is 17 residues. Losses at the gene ends were 3 bases for V and 5 bases for J; bases not matched to a gene: 9. Written as DNA, the CDR3 is TGTGCCACCAGTGATCCGGCAGTAGCGGGAGGTGACAATGAGCAGTTCTTC. It specifies CATSDPAVAGGDNEQFF.

The V and J genes are TRBV4-3 and TRBJ2-7; TRBD1 agrees at 11 bases. Germline values: CDR1 LGHNA, CDR2 YSLEER. The CDR3 is 16 residues long. The V segment lost 0 bases and the J segment 2 bases; nucleotides outside the gene matches: 3. CDR3 loop: CASSQDSGQGAYEQYF. DNA for the CDR3: TGCGCCAGCAGCCAAGATTCGGGACAGGGGGCCTACGAGCAGTACTTC.

This clonotype was detected a few times. The rearrangement joins TRBV2 to TRBJ1-4; D uncertain. Trimming left V 0 bases short and J 0 bases short, with 14 bases between. The CDR3 runs to 18 residues. Germline V gene data show CDR1 as SNHLY and CDR2 as FYNNEI. CDR3 sequence: CASSEAPPAGATNEKLFF. For the CDR3, the DNA is TGTGCCAGCAGTGAAGCTCCGCCGGCGGGTGCAACTAATGAAAAACTGTTTTTT.

To note about this clonotype: At one boundary the junction diverges from the germline segment, which might be a read error. V is TRBV24-1 and J is TRBJ2-1; 10 nucleotides match TRBD2. The CDR3 spans 18 residues. The V gene's germline CDR1 is KGHDR and CDR2 SFDVKD. The CDR3, as DNA: TGTGCCACGAGTGTATCTGGGGCTAGCGGGAGTTGGGACAATGAGCAGTTCTTC. Translation gives CATSVSGASGSWDNEQFF.